This T cell receptor beta chain was obtained from a study of glioma-infiltrating T cells (dated by TCRdb to about 2016). Regarding the research as a whole: Glioma tissue, non-neoplastic brain tissue and matched peripheral blood mononuclear cells were used as sources from which TCR alpha- and beta-chain repertoires were sequenced. Each tissue-infiltrating repertoire was compared with the same patient's peripheral blood repertoire to measure divergence between tissue and blood T-cell populations. Three low-grade glioma patients, about eight primary glioblastoma patients and three non-glioma patients contributing non-neoplastic brain tissue were included in the paired cohort.

As for this clonotype: The antigen it binds to is not known. The record has no base qualities; no much larger clone is one base away.

General findings and caveats noted by the study authors: Tissue and blood shared very few CDR3 sequences, a result attributed to high CDR3 diversity and limited sampling. The group comparisons were based on small numbers of patients: three non-neoplastic, three low-grade glioma and eight glioblastoma patients. VJ-independent divergence between tissue and blood was below expectation in non-neoplastic patients but above expectation in all gliomas, especially low-grade gliomas.

In the germline V gene (reference sequence), CDR1 corresponds to GTSNPN and CDR2 to SVGIG. Counted from cysteine to phenylalanine, this CDR3 has 14 amino acids. Only the CDR3 part of the read is kept: 42 bases, read in frame from the first base. At the junction V is shortened by 1 base and J by 10 bases; bases outside the gene matches: 5. The iRepertoire nested amplicon-rescue multiplex PCR (arm-PCR) platform was used to amplify TCR alpha and beta CDR3 regions from RNA. The input for one-step reverse transcription and amplification was about 85-400 ng of either tissue mRNA or PBMC total RNA. After bead purification, a secondary multiplex PCR added Illumina adapters, and libraries were gel-purified between 200 and 400 bp. Libraries carried internal 6-nucleotide barcodes used for demultiplexing. Sequencing of the libraries was done on an Illumina MiSeq using 2x220 or 2x250 nucleotide paired-end reads. The paper's processing steps were these. Paired reads were merged with FLASH 1.2.11 and aligned to the GRCh37 human genome with BWA-MEM before extracting TRA and TRB reads. An IMGT-derived reference of cassette sequences and CDR3 motifs, with pseudogenes included, was used for V and J assignment. Reads were translated in three frames, and productive CDR3s were defined by a C…FGXG motif without stop codons. Unique combinations of V-J cassette pair and CDR3 amino acid sequence were defined as clonotypes. Reads were filtered by Hamming distance, with the threshold set by the sequence error rate of each sample in mapped regions. The public reads were reprocessed in TCRdb via fastp at Q25 and MiXCR, keeping in-frame beta chains. Merged by CDR3 protein, the rows form single entries marked with the most common genes and DNA. The V and J calls and clone size are TCRdb's, not the authors'. The sample table records around 190,000 distinct CDR3 sequences; roughly a third of these occur just once. The biggest ten clones account for over 20% of the sample.

Source material: glioma tissue, nonneoplastic brain tissue, or PBMCs (not recorded which). Here the chain combines TRBV30 and TRBJ2-1, with 12 bases in between that match TRBD2. The receptor's source is a human donor with low-grade glioma or glioblastoma, undergoing nonglioma brain surgery, or in good health (not recorded which). The bases read TGTGCCTGGAGTGAAGGACTAGCGGGAAAAGAGCAGTTCTTC. The resulting protein is CAWSEGLAGKEQFF.